These T cell receptor beta chains were read from a single sample in a study. TCRdb analysed the 5' RACE reads with MiXCR anew, one entry per CDR3 protein. The data show tens of thousands of distinct CDR3 sequences, under 20% seen once. Sequences were obtained from naive CD4+ T cells sorted from blood. The receptor source for this set is a female donor with breast cancer. CDR3s include the opening cysteine and the closing phenylalanine or tryptophan. Each record gives: clone size, V gene, D gene, J gene, CDR3 DNA, CDR3 protein. D genes are given only for firm matches. Expanded clones are given a class, and other clones once, few, many or no size at all.

.,TRBV11-2,TRBD1,TRBJ2-5,TGTGCCAGCAGCCGGGACAGAGAAGAGACCCAGTACTTC,CASSRDREETQYF
.,TRBV28,TRBD2,TRBJ2-7,TGTGCCAGCAGTCCCCCCGGGGGGTACTACGAGCAGTACTTC,CASSPPGGYYEQYF
few,TRBV5-1,.,TRBJ2-1,TGCGCCAGCAGCTTCCCGGGGGACAGAGGGATTAGGATCGGATCCTACAATGAGCAGTTCTTC,CASSFPGDRGIRIGSYNEQFF
.,TRBV15,TRBD1,TRBJ1-4,TGTGCCACCAGCATAATCAGGGGGCGGAGAACTAATGAAAAACTGTTTTTT,CATSIIRGRRTNEKLFF
.,TRBV7-2,TRBD1,TRBJ1-2,TGTGCCAGCAGCCTCACCGGGACAGGGGGAAACTATGGCTACACCTTC,CASSLTGTGGNYGYTF
many,TRBV7-2,.,TRBJ2-5,TGTGCCAGCAGCCCCGCGGCGCTGGTCCAAGAGACCCAGTACTTC,CASSPAALVQETQYF
few,TRBV11-2,.,TRBJ2-4,TGTGCCAGCAGCTTAGAAGGGGGAGCCAAAAACATTCAGTACTTC,CASSLEGGAKNIQYF
many,TRBV6-1,.,TRBJ1-5,TGTGCCAGCAGTGTCGGGGGGGAAATTTATCAGCCCCAGCATTTT,CASSVGGEIYQPQHF
many,TRBV24-1,TRBD1,TRBJ2-3,TGTGCCACCAGTGTTCACCCGAGGGGACAGGGGACGGTGTATACGCAGTATTTT,CATSVHPRGQGTVYTQYF
many,TRBV24-1,TRBD2,TRBJ2-5,TGTGCCACCAGTGTTTCGGGAGGACAAGAGACCCAGTACTTC,CATSVSGGQETQYF
.,TRBV18,TRBD1,TRBJ2-5,TGTGCCAGCTCACCGGACAGGGGAGGAGAGACCCAGTACTTC,CASSPDRGGETQYF
few,TRBV6-1,.,TRBJ2-7,TGTGCCAGCAGTGAGAGAATTTCGAAGCAGCAGTACTTC,CASSERISKQQYF
.,TRBV7-2,.,TRBJ2-1,TGTGCCAGCAGTAAGTACTTGGACAATGAGCAGTTCTTC,CASSKYLDNEQFF
.,TRBV11-2,.,TRBJ1-2,TGTGCCAGCAGCTTGGGAAGAGGGCGTAGGAAGAAGGACTATGGCTACACCTTC,CASSLGRGRRKKDYGYTF
many,TRBV7-2,.,TRBJ2-3,TGTGCCAGCAGCTTATTCAGAGATACGCAGTATTTT,CASSLFRDTQYF
.,TRBV30,.,TRBJ1-4,TGTGCCTGGAGTCGGGATTTTGAAAAACTGTTTTTT,CAWSRDFEKLFF
few,TRBV5-1,.,TRBJ1-5,TGCGCCAGCGGCTTGGGTGCCGGGGAGAGGGGTCAGCCCCAGCATTTT,CASGLGAGERGQPQHF
many,TRBV15,.,TRBJ1-1,TGTGCCACCAGCAGCGGGGGAGCAGGGCTACAGAACACTGAAGCTTTCTTT,CATSSGGAGLQNTEAFF
.,TRBV28,.,TRBJ1-5,TGTGCCAGCAGTGAGGATTTGGCCCACAATCAGCCCCAGCATTTT,CASSEDLAHNQPQHF
many,TRBV12-3/TRBV12-4,TRBD1,TRBJ2-7,TGTGCCAGCAGTTTGGGACAGGGGCGATCTCGGACCTTCTACGAGCAGTACTTC,CASSLGQGRSRTFYEQYF
.,TRBV12-3/TRBV12-4,.,TRBJ1-1,TGTGCCAGCAGGCCCCGGGGCACTGAAGCTTTCTTT,CASRPRGTEAFF
.,TRBV6-6,.,TRBJ1-5,TGTGCCACCCAAGCGGGGGGAGATAGCAATCAGCCCCAGCATTTT,CATQAGGDSNQPQHF
many,TRBV5-1,TRBD2,TRBJ2-1,TGCGCCAGCAGCCCGGCGGGGGCCTACAATGAGCAGTTCTTC,CASSPAGAYNEQFF
.,TRBV29-1,TRBD2,TRBJ2-1,TGCAGCGTGGGGACTAGCGGCAATGAGCAGTTCTTC,CSVGTSGNEQFF
.,TRBV5-1,TRBD1,TRBJ2-7,TGCGCCAGCAGCTTGGCGGCAGGGGGCCCCAGCGAGCAGTACTTC,CASSLAAGGPSEQYF
many,TRBV5-1,.,TRBJ2-7,TGCGCCAGCAGCTTGGAATCAGGGGGGACGTACGAGCAGTACTTC,CASSLESGGTYEQYF
few,TRBV12-3/TRBV12-4,.,TRBJ2-4,TGTGCCAGCAGTCCCTCGGACATTCAGTACTTC,CASSPSDIQYF
.,TRBV5-6,TRBD2,TRBJ2-7,TGTGCCAGCAGCTCGGGACTAACGGGAGCTATCGAGCAGTACTTC,CASSSGLTGAIEQYF
medium-sized,TRBV6-1,TRBD1,TRBJ1-6,TGTGCCAGCAGTGAAGGACAGGGGAATTCACCCCTCCACTTT,CASSEGQGNSPLHF
few,TRBV18,.,TRBJ2-6,TGTGCCAGCTCACCCACGGCCGGGGCCAACGTCCTGACTTTC,CASSPTAGANVLTF
.,TRBV4-1,TRBD1,TRBJ2-6,TGCGCCAGCAGCCAAGAGGGGACAGGGGGCGCTGGGGCCAACGTCCTGACTTTC,CASSQEGTGGAGANVLTF
many,TRBV7-9,TRBD1,TRBJ2-7,TGTGCCAGCAGCGGGGACAGGGAGCTCTCCGAGCAGTACTTC,CASSGDRELSEQYF
few,TRBV12-3/TRBV12-4,TRBD2,TRBJ2-1,TGTGCCAGCATGAGGGCCCGAGCTAGCGGAAACAATGAGCAGTTCTTC,CASMRARASGNNEQFF
few,TRBV7-2,.,TRBJ2-1,TGTGCCAGCAGCTCCAACTCCTACAATGAGCAGTTCTTC,CASSSNSYNEQFF
few,TRBV28,TRBD2,TRBJ2-3,TGTGCCAGCAGTCAACTAGCGGGAGGAGGAGATACGCAGTATTTT,CASSQLAGGGDTQYF
.,TRBV9,.,TRBJ2-2,TGTGCCAGCAGCGCGACAGGGAACACCGGGGAGCTGTTTTTT,CASSATGNTGELFF
.,TRBV30,.,TRBJ1-6,TGTGCCTGGCGGGGAGATAGCTCCTATAATTCACCCCTCCACTTT,CAWRGDSSYNSPLHF
many,TRBV5-1,TRBD1,TRBJ1-5,TGCGCCAGCAGCCCGGGACAGGGGGGTCAGCCCCAGCATTTT,CASSPGQGGQPQHF
few,TRBV5-1,TRBD1,TRBJ1-2,TGCGCCAGCAGCCCCAAGGACAGGGAGGGTAACTATGGCTACACCTTC,CASSPKDREGNYGYTF
.,TRBV3-1,.,TRBJ2-7,TGTGCCAGCAGCCAAGGACTGGGTGGGGACGAGCAGTACTTC,CASSQGLGGDEQYF
few,TRBV18,.,TRBJ1-1,TGTGCCAGCTCATCCGAGAGGAACACTGAAGCTTTCTTT,CASSSERNTEAFF
many,TRBV5-1,.,TRBJ2-5,TGCGCCAGCAGTTTCCAGGGAGAGACCCAGTACTTC,CASSFQGETQYF
few,TRBV27,TRBD2,TRBJ2-7,TGTGCCAGCAGTAAATACCTCGGGACTAGCGGTACCTACGAGCAGTACTTC,CASSKYLGTSGTYEQYF